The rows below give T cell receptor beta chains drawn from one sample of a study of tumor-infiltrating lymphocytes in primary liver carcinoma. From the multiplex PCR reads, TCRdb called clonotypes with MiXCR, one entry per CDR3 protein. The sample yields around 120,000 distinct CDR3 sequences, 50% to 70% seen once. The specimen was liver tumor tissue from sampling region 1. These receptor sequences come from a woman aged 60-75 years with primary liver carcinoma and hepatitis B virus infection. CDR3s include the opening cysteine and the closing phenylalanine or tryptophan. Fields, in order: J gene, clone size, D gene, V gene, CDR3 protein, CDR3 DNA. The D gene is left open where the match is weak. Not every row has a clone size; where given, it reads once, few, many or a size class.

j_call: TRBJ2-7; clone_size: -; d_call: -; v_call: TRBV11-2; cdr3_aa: CATSPQQDSYKQYF; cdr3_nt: TGTGCCACCAGCCCCCAACAGGATTCCTACAAGCAGTACTTC
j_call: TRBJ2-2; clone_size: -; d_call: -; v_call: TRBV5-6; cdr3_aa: CASSHGQGGARELFF; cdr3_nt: TGTGCCAGCAGCCACGGACAGGGAGGGGCAAGGGAGCTGTTTTTT
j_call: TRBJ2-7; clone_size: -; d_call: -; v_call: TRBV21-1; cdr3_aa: CASSTPRQGYSYEQYF; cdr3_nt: TGTGCCAGCAGCACTCCCCGACAGGGATACTCCTACGAGCAGTACTTC
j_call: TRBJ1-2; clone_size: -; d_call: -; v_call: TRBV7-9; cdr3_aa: CASSRYRDCYGYTF; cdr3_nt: TGTGCCAGCAGCCGATACCGGGACTGCTATGGCTACACCTTC
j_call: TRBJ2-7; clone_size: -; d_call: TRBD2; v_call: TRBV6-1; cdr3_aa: CVSGRDTPYEQYF; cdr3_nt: TGTGTCAGCGGGAGGGACACACCCTACGAGCAGTACTTC
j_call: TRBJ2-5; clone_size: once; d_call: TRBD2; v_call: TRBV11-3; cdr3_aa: CGSSATSGQESQYF; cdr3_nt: TGTGGCAGCAGCGCCACTAGCGGCCAAGAGAGCCAGTACTTC
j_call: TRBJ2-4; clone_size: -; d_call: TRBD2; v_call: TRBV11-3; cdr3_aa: CASSPTRLAGGWENIQYF; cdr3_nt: TGTGCCAGCAGCCCGACACGACTAGCGGGAGGGTGGGAAAACATTCAGTACTTC
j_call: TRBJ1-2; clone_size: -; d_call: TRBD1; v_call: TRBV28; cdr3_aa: CASRPPAGTGYGYTF; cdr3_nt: TGTGCCAGCAGACCCCCGGCCGGGACAGGATATGGCTACACCTTC
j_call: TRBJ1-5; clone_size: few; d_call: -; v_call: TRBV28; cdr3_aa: CASSFEGSGNQPQHF; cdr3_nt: TGTGCCAGCAGTTTTGAGGGGAGCGGCAATCAGCCCCAGCATTTT
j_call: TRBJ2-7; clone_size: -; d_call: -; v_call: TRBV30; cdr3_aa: CAWSRQGRDEQYF; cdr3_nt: TGTGCCTGGAGTCGGCAGGGAAGGGACGAGCAGTACTTC
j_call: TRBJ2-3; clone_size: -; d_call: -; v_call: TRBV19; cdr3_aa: CASSSSGGDTDTQYF; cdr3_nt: TGTGCCAGTAGTAGCTCGGGCGGAGACACAGATACGCAGTATTTT
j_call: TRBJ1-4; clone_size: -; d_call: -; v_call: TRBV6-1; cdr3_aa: CASSEAPVGPSTNGKLFF; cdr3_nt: TGTGCCAGCAGTGAAGCGCCTGTGGGGCCCTCAACTAATGGAAAACTGTTTTTT
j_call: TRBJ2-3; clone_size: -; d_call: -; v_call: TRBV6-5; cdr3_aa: CASGNRGGTYTQYF; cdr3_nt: TGTGCCAGCGGAAACAGGGGAGGAACATATACGCAGTATTTT
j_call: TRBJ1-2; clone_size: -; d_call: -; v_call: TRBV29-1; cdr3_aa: CSGDISAYGYTF; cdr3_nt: TGCAGCGGGGACATATCGGCCTATGGCTACACCTTC
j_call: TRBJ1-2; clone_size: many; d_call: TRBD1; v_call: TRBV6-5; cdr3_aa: CASSPGQGGSNYGYTF; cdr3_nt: TGTGCCAGCAGTCCGGGACAGGGGGGGTCTAACTATGGCTACACCTTC
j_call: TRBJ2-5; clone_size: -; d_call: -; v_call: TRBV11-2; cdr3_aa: CASNLDRQETQYF; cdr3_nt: TGTGCCAGTAACTTGGACAGACAAGAGACCCAGTACTTC
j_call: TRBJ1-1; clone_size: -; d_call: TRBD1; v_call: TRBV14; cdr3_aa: CASSSIRRTGSWAEAFF; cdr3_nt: TGTGCCAGCAGCTCCATACGCCGGACAGGGAGCTGGGCTGAAGCTTTCTTT
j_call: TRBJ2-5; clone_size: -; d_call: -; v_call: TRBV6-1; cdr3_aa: CASSPLSGAEETQYF; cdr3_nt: TGTGCCAGCAGTCCACTATCGGGAGCGGAAGAGACCCAGTACTTC
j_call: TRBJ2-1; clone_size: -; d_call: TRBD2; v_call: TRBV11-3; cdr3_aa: CASSRVGTSGSSEQFF; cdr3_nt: TGTGCCAGCAGCCGAGTCGGGACTAGCGGGAGCAGTGAGCAGTTCTTC
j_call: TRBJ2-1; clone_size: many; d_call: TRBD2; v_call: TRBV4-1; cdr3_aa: CASSQDSPTVGTSGYEQFF; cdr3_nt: TGCGCCAGCAGCCAAGACTCCCCGACGGTAGGGACTAGCGGATATGAGCAGTTCTTC